Given below is one TCR beta chain in context. The sample originates from a study of cytomegalovirus exposure and HLA in healthy donors. Germline V gene lookup returns CDR1 SGHRS and CDR2 YFSETQ. This CDR3 comprises 15 residues. V lost 0 bases and J lost 1, with 10 bases in between. PCR employed 60 Vbeta and 13 Jbeta primers. The method was immunoSEQ multiplex PCR; TCRdb's version includes in-frame clones alone and lacks a portion of them. The profile covers under 85,000 clones, with 68% appearing a single time and approximately 11% taken by the ten largest. The specimen sequenced was PBMCs. V and J are TRBV5-1 and TRBJ1-1, with D unclear. The sequence came from a woman aged 25 to 45 in good health and CMV-seronegative. The CDR3 loop reads CASSLDGNPNTEAFF. For the CDR3, the DNA is TGCGCCAGCAGCTTGGACGGGAATCCGAACACTGAAGCTTTCTTT.